This is a list of T cell receptor beta chains from one sample in a study of blood T cell repertoires in COVID-19. The repertoire was sequenced with immunoSEQ multiplex PCR; TCRdb's copy has only in-frame clones and lacks some. The sample shows around 290,000 clones, over 75% of them seen only once. Sample: PBMCs or T cells enriched from blood (not recorded which). The source of these receptors is a woman aged 30 to 39 who had recovered from COVID-19. The conserved cysteine and the conserved F or W are not part of the CDR3 here. Each record gives: V gene, J gene, CDR3 protein.

v_call: TRBV27
j_call: TRBJ2-7
cdr3_aa: ASSQGFEQY

v_call: TRBV14
j_call: TRBJ1-2
cdr3_aa: ASSQDLVHGYT

v_call: TRBV5-1
j_call: TRBJ1-2
cdr3_aa: ASSPGQGEGYT

v_call: TRBV19
j_call: TRBJ1-1
cdr3_aa: ASSMFWAGMNTEAF

v_call: TRBV7-8
j_call: TRBJ2-7
cdr3_aa: ASSLVPREAGGPSSYEQY

v_call: TRBV5-1
j_call: TRBJ2-1
cdr3_aa: ASSLDRRRLRDFSYNEQF

v_call: TRBV5-1
j_call: TRBJ1-3
cdr3_aa: ASSLGGTAGNTIY

v_call: TRBV7-6
j_call: TRBJ1-2
cdr3_aa: ASSWSTGTAPYGYT

v_call: TRBV7-2
j_call: TRBJ2-7
cdr3_aa: ASSPLTRLTQY

v_call: TRBV27
j_call: TRBJ1-5
cdr3_aa: ASSSHGQEPNQPQH

v_call: TRBV29-1
j_call: TRBJ1-2
cdr3_aa: STDRGRVGYGYT

v_call: TRBV9
j_call: TRBJ1-2
cdr3_aa: ATPNYRENYGYT

v_call: TRBV28
j_call: TRBJ1-1
cdr3_aa: ASSYPEGETEAF

v_call: TRBV6-5
j_call: TRBJ2-5
cdr3_aa: ASSLQGPQETQY

v_call: TRBV6-2/TRBV6-3
j_call: TRBJ2-1
cdr3_aa: ASSLGGAWNEQF

v_call: TRBV5-4
j_call: TRBJ1-2
cdr3_aa: ASSLVGAGGGGYT

v_call: TRBV9
j_call: TRBJ2-2
cdr3_aa: ASSAIRTGDTGELF

v_call: TRBV5-1
j_call: TRBJ1-2
cdr3_aa: ASSFGQGADGYT

v_call: TRBV15
j_call: TRBJ2-5
cdr3_aa: ATSRGTGGRETQY

v_call: TRBV10-2
j_call: TRBJ1-2
cdr3_aa: ASSESWSGYT